The clone carrying this T cell receptor (beta chain) appeared a single time. Its antigen is still unknown. Other DNA sequences in this sample translate to the same CDR3. Clones were read by immunoSEQ multiplex PCR, and TCRdb kept only the in-frame ones, dropping some. In the table there are 1,100,000 or so clones, approximately 80% of which are singletons. CDR3 size: 10 residues. V lost 4 bases, J lost 5 bases, and 2 bases lay in between. Germline values: CDR1 MDHEN, CDR2 SYDVKM. The data are from a study of shared clonotypes between healthy human individuals. Broader study findings: Estimated clonotype richness was generally higher in naive than memory subsets.

Donors were healthy HIV-negative adults without recently reported acute infections or vaccinations. The clonotype comes from a man between 18 and 35 years old in good health. Some clones in this sample may be carry-over from other donors' samples. Sequencing was done on a sample of memory CD4+ T cells from PBMCs. The subset: CD45RA-negative fraction. J is TRBJ1-2 and V is TRBV28, with D hard to call. The CDR3 here is CASSSYGYTF. The CDR3 nucleotides read TGTGCCAGCAGTTCGTATGGCTACACCTTC.